This T cell receptor beta chain is drawn from a study of OX40 agonist ivuxolimab in advanced cancers. With regard to the full study: Ivuxolimab was an agonistic, fully human IgG2 monoclonal antibody directed against OX40 (CD134), a costimulatory receptor. Intravenous ivuxolimab was administered to patients every 2 weeks at six dose levels: 0.01, 0.1, 0.3, 1.5, 3 and 10 mg/kg. Of the approximately 50 patients in dose escalation, some 19 had hepatocellular carcinoma, about 15 had melanoma, 9 had renal cell carcinoma and 9 had head and neck cancer. In the dose-escalation cohort, about four fifths of patients were male, and the mean age was approximately 60 years with a range of roughly 23 to 79. Prior anti-PD-1, anti-PD-L1 or anti-CTLA-4 therapy was permitted, and checkpoint inhibitors had been received by more than 35% of dose-escalation patients. Partial responses occurred in three dose-escalation patients: two with cutaneous melanoma and one with hepatocellular carcinoma. The point of sequencing TCRbeta in the periphery was to test whether ivuxolimab changed TCR sequence diversity and drove clonal T-cell expansion. The paper covers the monotherapy dose-escalation part of the phase I ivuxolimab trial, which included N of about 50 patients.

Comments on this clone: No antigen is known for it. Base qualities are not provided; no much larger clone lies one nucleotide away.

To sequence the TCRbeta CDR3 region, genomic DNA was isolated from the sorted cells. The immunoSEQ Assay was used for sequencing of TCRbeta CDR3 regions. The source is immuneACCESS, and TCRdb retained only in-frame sequences with V and J called. Part of the clones is not carried over; for the studies checked, unresolved V genes explain less than half of this, and the remainder is unexplained. The sample table records 75,000 to 100,000 clones; 85% to 95% of these occur just once. Less than 0.75% of the sample is taken by the ten largest. The investigation overall reported the following: The antigen specificity of the peripheral T cells that underwent clonal expansion was not determined. In partial responders in the 0.1-3.0 mg/kg groups, normalized peripheral clonal expansion was found to be among the lowest, especially among CD8+ T cells. At doses of 0.1 to 3.0 mg/kg, clonal expansion of both CD4+ and CD8+ blood T cells was observed from baseline to week 6. On average, CD8+ T cells showed more expanded clones than CD4+ T cells after ivuxolimab. Low levels of normalized T-cell clonal expansion were also seen in some patients who did not respond.

The CDR3, cysteine through phenylalanine, is 15 amino acids long. The DNA shown is the 45-base CDR3, in frame from base 1. V is pared back by 3 bases and J by 5 bases, with 17 bases lying between the germline termini. Sequences SGHDT (CDR1) and YYEEEE (CDR2) are obtained from the germline V gene. Patients with a history of autoimmune disease or receiving systemic immunosuppression were excluded from the trial. Peripheral blood for TCR sequencing was drawn from every dose cohort at baseline, at cycle 4 day 1 and at cycle 7 day 1. The samples were taken from a phase I, first-in-human, multicenter, open-label dose-escalation trial of ivuxolimab. Adults with locally advanced or metastatic melanoma, renal cell carcinoma, hepatocellular carcinoma or head and neck squamous cell carcinoma were enrolled in the trial. Before TCR sequencing, CD4+ and CD8+ T cells were separately sorted from peripheral blood.

This sample comprised CD4+ or CD8+ T cells sorted from blood, obtained in a trial of the OX40 agonist ivuxolimab. Recombination linked TRBV5-6 to TRBJ2-5; the D gene is perhaps TRBD1 or TRBD2, each of them matching over 5 bases. The TCR comes from an adult with an advanced solid tumor such as melanoma, head and neck, liver or kidney cancer. The DNA is TGTGCCAGCAGCTCCCCCGGGACGGGTCGGGAGACCCAGTACTTC. This gives the protein CASSSPGTGRETQYF.